This T cell receptor beta chain was profiled in a study of T cell responses to AZD1222 COVID-19 vaccine. Worth noting for this clone: The antigen is unknown.

The V and J ends lost 5 bases and 8 bases respectively, with 15 bases between them. The germline V gene has CDR1 SEHNR and CDR2 FQNEAQ (reference sequence). This CDR3 is 13 amino acids long. Assay: immunoSEQ multiplex PCR; the TCRdb copy retains only in-frame clones and omits some. The repertoire includes 90,000 to 150,000 clones, around 86% of them detected once, and approximately 8.1% sits in the top ten. Notes on the study in general: Among those given AZD1222, only 6 or 7 were seropositive at baseline. Nearly half of spike-specific TCRs reportedly target unmutated variant regions.

The V and J genes are TRBV7-9 and TRBJ1-1; no reliable D call. This receptor was identified in an adult in good health. Material: peripheral blood, obtained on day 0 of AZD1222 vaccination. CDR3 loop: CASSPLPVGEAFF. The CDR3, as DNA: TGTGCCAGCAGCCCCCTACCGGTTGGAGAAGCTTTCTTT.